This section outlines one T cell receptor beta chain sequence together with its context. In this sample, this clone turned up a few times. Its antigen is currently not known. No qualities accompany the bases; no much larger clone lies one base away. The time point label of this sample denotes: 24 weeks on oral tofacitinib. The treatment or condition label, read with the paper, signifies: oral pan-JAK inhibitor, 5-10 mg twice daily. From alopecia areata patients, peripheral blood was collected along with lesional scalp punch biopsies. PBMCs were isolated by density centrifugation and stained for CD3, CD4 and CD8, and CD4+ and CD8+ T cells were sorted on a FACSAria. This entry belongs to a study of CD8+ T cells in alopecia areata (dated by TCRdb to the late 2010s). At the level of the whole study: Treated patients were enrolled in an open-label pilot trial of oral tofacitinib, 5 to 10 mg twice daily, for moderate-to-severe alopecia areata. Tofacitinib was administered for 6 to 18 months, and 6 months of follow-up off drug were then conducted to assess delayed response and recurrence. Disease severity in treated patients was measured with the SALT score, which quantifies the percentage of affected scalp surface area. The study used high-throughput TCRbeta sequencing to examine T cell clonal expansion in alopecia areata, in both the C3H/HeJ mouse model and human patients. Scalp tissue and sorted CD4+ and CD8+ peripheral blood T cells from patchy and totalis/universalis alopecia areata patients and from healthy controls were covered by human TCRbeta sequencing. Biopsies were taken from tofacitinib-treated patients at baseline and at 4 and 24 weeks of treatment, and a later scalp biopsy was taken in several of the tofacitinib-treated patients. Scalp clonality was compared among normal scalp (n=4), patchy alopecia areata scalp (n=8), and alopecia totalis/universalis scalp (n=8). RNA was extracted with the PAXgene miRNA kit for fixed scalp, the miRNeasy kit for PBMCs, and the RNeasy kit for mouse skin. TCRbeta CDR3 regions were amplified by immunoSEQ multiplex PCR using 35 Vbeta forward and 13 Jbeta reverse primers.

Here is what the overall study found, with its caveats: Scalp TCR repertoire analysis is complicated because resident alphabeta T cells in normal human skin are also sequenced, whereas mouse skin is dominated by gammadelta T cells. Because the treated cohort was small and included a single nonresponder, larger studies are needed to assess links between baseline CD8+ expansion and response. Tofacitinib significantly lowered scalp clonality and the number of expanded CD8+ clones among the top 100 scalp clones. TCR sequences shared between patients were less clear than in mice, possibly partly because of HLA diversity in the patient population. During tofacitinib treatment, many expanded lesional clones stuck around in both scalp and blood, and this persistence may partly explain why relapse happens after treatment is stopped. Lesional scalp, especially in alopecia totalis/universalis, showed higher clonality and more expanded CD8+ clones than normal scalp, suggesting antigenic drive.

Sequences LNHDA (CDR1) and SQIVND (CDR2) are obtained from the germline V gene (reference sequence). V lost 5 bases and J lost 0 bases; the stretch between them is 23 bases long. From its cysteine to its phenylalanine, the CDR3 spans 19 amino acids. CDR3 DNA only is kept here, 57 bases in frame from base 1. Library preparation employed the immunoSEQ multiplex PCR assay. RNA was extracted from all samples and reverse transcribed into cDNA as template for TCR sequencing. First-strand cDNA was synthesized with SuperScript III using a 2:1 mix of oligo-dT and random hexamers. A synthetic immune receptor repertoire was used to assess amplification bias, and residual bias was removed computationally. The original pipeline was this. Raw reads were preprocessed to remove errors, and CDR3 was defined according to IMGT conventions as the region from the conserved cysteine to phenylalanine. Clonality was calculated as 1 minus Shannon entropy normalized by log2 of the number of productive unique TCRs. CD4 or CD8 identity of scalp clones was inferred by cross-referencing scalp TCRbeta sequences with sorted blood CD4 and CD8 repertoires. TCRdb limited this immuneACCESS table to in-frame rearrangements with V and J called. A share of clones is missing; checked studies link under half to unresolved V genes, and the rest is unexplained. D and trimming come from the DNA, and the V and J calls and clone size come from that table. This sample comprises approximately 170,000 clones, 60% of them detected only once. The ten largest make up 14% of the sample.

The clonotype comes from a human donor with alopecia areata. The sequence joins TRBV19 to TRBJ2-4, with TRBD1 perhaps the D gene, on 6 matching bases. Sequencing was performed on CD4+ T cells sorted from blood, taken at week 24, from a patient treated with tofacitinib. The CDR3 region has the sequence CASSGVQGDFRAAKNIQYF. The nucleotide sequence is TGTGCCAGTAGTGGTGTACAGGGAGATTTTCGGGCAGCCAAAAACATTCAGTACTTC. The variable domain in full, with residues beyond the CDR3 obtained from the reference TRBV19 and TRBJ2-4 genes, is DGGITQSPKYLFRKEGQNVTLSCEQNLNHDAMYWYRQDPGQGLRLIYYSQIVNDFQKGDIAEGYSVSREKKESFPLTVTSAQKNPTAFYLCASSGVQGDFRAAKNIQYFGAGTRLSVL.